The 10 T cell receptor beta chains reported below all come from one sample, sequenced in a study of identical twins. MiXCR, run by TCRdb on the 5' RACE reads, gives a single entry per CDR3 protein. The repertoire consists of under 900,000 distinct CDR3 sequences, with more than 9% occurring once and the leading ten covering around 1.6%. These same data were also listed under a study on yellow fever vaccine responses in identical twins.

The sequenced sample consisted of PBMCs. These receptor sequences come from a young woman in good health.

This clonotype occurred a few times. V usage is TRBV20-1 and J usage is TRBJ2-2; possibly TRBD1 for D (6 bases). The V and J ends lost 3 bases and 0 bases respectively, with 17 bases between them. This CDR3 comprises 17 residues. Germline values: CDR1 DFQATT, CDR2 SNEGSKA (reference sequence). The CDR3 loop reads CSARPPGRTANTGELFF. The CDR3 nucleotides read TGCAGTGCTAGGCCTCCGGGAAGGACAGCGAACACCGGGGAGCTGTTTTTT.

The CDR3 sequence is CASSLEQGGGYGYTF. In DNA, the CDR3 is TGCGCCAGCAGCTTGGAACAGGGAGGGGGCTATGGCTACACCTTC. The rearrangement joins TRBV5-1 to TRBJ1-2; D possibly corresponds to TRBD1 (6 bases). Germline CDR1 SGHRS, CDR2 YFSETQ. V was clipped by 0 bases and J by 4 bases, with 13 bases between them. The length of the CDR3 is 15 residues.

This chain links TRBV6-1 with TRBJ2-2; D is unclear. Germline values: CDR1 MNHNS, CDR2 SASEGT. CDR3 size: 15 residues. The V end lost 7 bases, the J end lost 1 base, and 13 bases lay between the germline ends. In DNA form, the CDR3 reads TGTGCCAGCACCAACTGGGATCAGAACACCGGGGAGCTGTTTTTT. It encodes CASTNWDQNTGELFF.

Regarding this clonotype: One end of the junction fails to match germline, which may point to a read error. The chain carries TRBV3-1 and TRBJ1-1; D is uncertain. Germline V lookup: CDR1 LGHDT, CDR2 YNNKEL (reference sequence). This CDR3 region has 15 residues. Here the CDR3 reads CASTQMTSGNTEAFF. CDR3 in DNA: TGTGCCAGCACCCAAATGACGTCTGGGAACACTGAAGCTTTCTTT.

This clonotype was picked up a small number of times. The chain is built from TRBV7-2 and TRBJ2-1; 11 bases map to TRBD2. Trimming at V came to 1 base and at J to 7 bases, leaving 6 bases not matched to a gene. Germline V gene sequence: CDR1 SGHTA, CDR2 FQGNSA. This CDR3 is 16 amino acids long. CDR3 sequence (DNA): TGTGCCAGCAGCTTAGTAGCGGGGGGGCTCGGTAATGAGCAGTTCTTC. It encodes CASSLVAGGLGNEQFF. Full variable domain (missing parts from reference TRBV7-2 and TRBJ2-1): GAGVSQSPSNKVTEKGKDVELRCDPISGHTALYWYRQSLGQGLEFLIYFQGNSAPDKSGLPSDRFSAERTGGSVSTLTIQRTQQEDSAVYLCASSLVAGGLGNEQFFGPGTRLTVL.

This clonotype was seen a handful of times. The rearrangement joins TRBV25-1 to TRBJ2-1, with TRBD2 matching over 7 bases. After removal of 3 bases from V and 3 bases from J, the junction contained 8 bases not matched to a gene. The CDR3 loop spans 16 amino acids. CDR1 is MGHDK, CDR2 SYGVNS, per germline. This CDR3 reads CASSDWAGALYNEQFF. CDR3 in DNA: TGTGCCAGCAGTGATTGGGCGGGAGCCCTCTACAATGAGCAGTTCTTC.

The chain is built from TRBV20-1 and TRBJ2-2, with 8 nucleotides matching TRBD1. Germline V CDR1 and CDR2: DFQATT, SNEGSKA (reference sequence). J gave up 1 base and V 0 bases, and 7 bases lay outside the gene matches. The CDR3 sequence is 17 residues long. The CDR3 loop is CSARDLGTGENTGELFF. For the CDR3, the DNA is TGCAGTGCTAGAGATCTCGGGACAGGAGAGAACACCGGGGAGCTGTTTTTT.

In this sample, this clonotype turned up a few times. This chain joins TRBV13 and TRBJ2-5, with D perhaps matching TRBD1 or TRBD2 (6 bases each). The germline V gene has CDR1 PRHDT and CDR2 FYEKMQ (reference sequence). V dropped 5 bases and J dropped 5 bases, with 15 bases sitting between them. The CDR3 is 14 residues long. DNA for the CDR3: TGTGCCAGCAGCGGAGGGGGGTCGGGGGAGACCCAGTACTTC. Translated: CASSGGGSGETQYF.

V gene TRBV7-6 combines with J gene TRBJ1-1; D is ambiguous. The length of the CDR3 is 14 residues. V was clipped by 6 bases and J by 2 bases, with 13 bases between them. Germline lookup yields CDR1 SGHVS and CDR2 FNYEAQ. This CDR3 reads CASSPEGRNTEAFF. The CDR3 DNA sequence: TGTGCCAGCAGTCCGGAAGGACGCAACACTGAAGCTTTCTTT.

This clonotype was counted only a few times. The chain couples TRBV7-8 to TRBJ1-1; D unclear. Between the trimmed V and J ends, which lost 7 bases and 1 base, there was a span of 13 bases. Germline V gene sequence: CDR1 SGHVS, CDR2 FQNEAQ. The CDR3 sequence is 14 residues long. DNA for the CDR3: TGTGCCAGCATCAGTAGGGAGGGGAACACTGAAGCTTTCTTT. This gives the protein CASISREGNTEAFF.